This entry concerns a single T cell receptor beta chain. Antigen unknown. This sample is drawn from a study of T cell responses to AZD1222 COVID-19 vaccine. Points from the study as a whole: A rise in Spike-specific TCR breadth and depth followed two AZD1222 doses. Nearly half of the spike-specific TCRs reportedly recognize variant regions that carry no mutations.

Trimming removed 7 bases from V and 6 bases from J, with 15 bases in between. Germline assignment: CDR1 MNHEY and CDR2 SVGAGI. The CDR3 length is 13 residues. TCRdb's table, derived via immunoSEQ multiplex PCR, lists solely in-frame clones and lacks some. This table has more than 110,000 clones, about 88% appearing once. This TCR was recovered from an adult in good health. The genes are TRBV6-5 and TRBJ1-1, with D tentatively TRBD1 (5 bases). Sequences were derived from peripheral blood, sampled on day 0 of AZD1222 vaccination. Here the CDR3 DNA reads TGTGCCAGCACCTTCGGGGGATTGGCTGAAGCTTTCTTT. Translation: CASTFGGLAEAFF.